Below are 5 T cell receptor beta chains sequenced from a single sample in a study of cytotoxic CD8 clonotypes in ibrutinib-treated CLL. This table comes from immunoSEQ multiplex PCR, and its TCRdb copy is limited to in-frame clones, with some not included. The sample shows about 140,000 clones, around 84% of them seen only once. Source: PBMCs, taken after 36 months of ibrutinib treatment. Source of these receptors: a human donor with chronic lymphocytic leukemia.

The rearrangement links TRBV19 to TRBJ1-1; possible D gene TRBD1, 5 bases. This CDR3 is 13 amino acids long. Trimming stripped 4 bases from V and 11 bases from J, with 17 bases between. CDR1 is LNHDA and CDR2 is SQIVND in the germline V gene (reference sequence). The CDR3 nucleotides read TGTGCCAGTAGTACTGGACAATCACGCCGGGCTTTCTTT. Translation: CASSTGQSRRAFF.

The chain carries TRBV5-4 and TRBJ2-3; TRBD2 agrees at 8 bases. The junction had 4 bases not matched to a gene; V was cut back by 0 bases and J by 4 bases. The germline V gene has CDR1 SGHNT and CDR2 YYREEE (reference sequence). This CDR3 has 15 amino acids. The CDR3: CASSLAGGPSDTQYF. The CDR3 DNA reads as TGTGCCAGCAGCTTGGCGGGGGGGCCGTCAGATACGCAGTATTTT.

The chain links TRBV11-2 to TRBJ2-7; no definite D call. CDR3 length: 18 amino acids. CDR1 is SGHAT and CDR2 is FQNNGV in the germline V gene. V shed 4 bases and J shed 0 bases, with 22 bases lying between them. CDR3 DNA: TGTGCCAGCAGCTCGAGAAGCTCAGGTTCACTTTCCTCCTACGAGCAGTACTTC. Its translation is CASSSRSSGSLSSYEQYF.

The V call is TRBV28, the J call TRBJ1-3, with D possibly being TRBD1 (6 bases). CDR1 is MDHEN, CDR2 SYDVKM, per germline. The CDR3 is 13 amino acids. The V gene lost 3 bases and the J gene lost 5 bases, with 8 bases spanning the gap. The CDR3: CASSFRDRNTIYF. The CDR3 nucleotides read TGTGCCAGCAGTTTTAGGGACAGAAACACCATATATTTT.

V and J are TRBV28 and TRBJ1-4, with D possibly being TRBD1 (5 bases). The V gene's germline CDR1 is MDHEN and CDR2 SYDVKM. The CDR3 is 15 amino acids. V was cut by 5 bases and J by 10 bases, with 20 bases left in between. The DNA of the CDR3 is TGTGCCAGCAGTCCCCGACGGTTTTTGGGGGTAAAACTGTTTTTT. This codes for CASSPRRFLGVKLFF.